This T cell receptor beta chain was captured by sequencing in a study of OX40 agonist ivuxolimab in advanced cancers. The sample holds a few counts of this clone. Its antigen is undetermined. V was trimmed by 7 bases and J by 4 bases, leaving 13 bases between them. This CDR3 region has 13 residues. CDR1 is SNHLY and CDR2 is FYNNEI in the germline V gene. Clones were sequenced by immunoSEQ multiplex PCR, and TCRdb holds only the in-frame ones, with some missing. In the table there are 55,000 to 70,000 clones, 86% of which are singletons. With autoimmune disease history or systemic immunosuppression, patients were excluded. Study conclusions and caveats: Clonal expansion in partial responders at 0.1-3.0 mg/kg ranked among the lowest.

This material consisted of CD4+ or CD8+ T cells sorted from blood, taken in a trial of the OX40 agonist ivuxolimab. The genes are TRBV2 and TRBJ1-2, with D hard to call. The sequence came from an adult with an advanced solid tumor such as melanoma, head and neck, liver or kidney cancer. Here the CDR3 reads CASTRPGGYGYTF. The CDR3 DNA sequence: TGTGCCAGCACCCGTCCGGGAGGCTATGGCTACACCTTC.